Listed below are T cell receptor beta chains from one sample, sequenced in a study of metastatic and nonmetastatic thyroid tumors. TCRdb re-analyzed the PCR reads using MiXCR. The data contain approximately 30,000 clones, around 3.9% of them singletons. Sample: blood. The source is a male donor with papillary thyroid cancer or a benign thyroid nodule (not recorded which). Some clones in this sample may be carry-over from other donors' samples. CDR3s include the opening cysteine and the closing phenylalanine or tryptophan. A D gene is named only where the DNA matches it firmly. Expanded clones are given a class, and other clones once, few, many or no size at all.

d_gene: .
abundance: medium-sized
v_gene: TRBV6-1
j_gene: TRBJ1-6
CDR3nt: TGTGCCAGCAGTCCCTATAATTCACCCCTCCACTTT
CDR3aa: CASSPYNSPLHF

d_gene: TRBD1
abundance: many
v_gene: TRBV2
j_gene: TRBJ2-3
CDR3nt: TGTGCCAGCATCGGTCAGGGGGCCAGCACAGATACGCAGTATTTT
CDR3aa: CASIGQGASTDTQYF

d_gene: .
abundance: few
v_gene: TRBV11-2
j_gene: TRBJ1-6
CDR3nt: TGTGCCAGCAGCTCAGACAGTCTTTATTCACCCCTCCACTTT
CDR3aa: CASSSDSLYSPLHF

d_gene: .
abundance: .
v_gene: TRBV20-1
j_gene: TRBJ2-5
CDR3nt: TGCAGTGCCCAACTGGTGGGTACGATAGAGACCCAGTACTTC
CDR3aa: CSAQLVGTIETQYF

d_gene: .
abundance: .
v_gene: TRBV20-1
j_gene: TRBJ1-1
CDR3nt: TGCAGTGTCTGGTCAGGGGTAGGGACTGAAGCTTTCTTT
CDR3aa: CSVWSGVGTEAFF

d_gene: .
abundance: medium-sized
v_gene: TRBV6-2/TRBV6-3
j_gene: TRBJ2-1
CDR3nt: TGTGCCAGCCTCCGGACAGAATTTAATGAGCAGTTCTTC
CDR3aa: CASLRTEFNEQFF

d_gene: TRBD2
abundance: many
v_gene: TRBV7-9
j_gene: TRBJ2-3
CDR3nt: TGTGCCAGCAGCTTAGCCGGGGGGACAGATACGCAGTATTTT
CDR3aa: CASSLAGGTDTQYF

d_gene: TRBD1
abundance: few
v_gene: TRBV6-2/TRBV6-3
j_gene: TRBJ2-7
CDR3nt: TGTGCCAGCAGTGACAACAGGGGCCCGTCCCATTACTTC
CDR3aa: CASSDNRGPSHYF

d_gene: .
abundance: .
v_gene: TRBV7-6
j_gene: TRBJ1-4
CDR3nt: TGTGCCAGCAGCACGCGACAGAAGAATGAAAAACTGTTTTTT
CDR3aa: CASSTRQKNEKLFF

d_gene: .
abundance: many
v_gene: TRBV5-6
j_gene: TRBJ1-2
CDR3nt: TGTGCCAGCAGCTCCGGGACATCGGGTTTCGGCTACACCTTC
CDR3aa: CASSSGTSGFGYTF

d_gene: TRBD1
abundance: few
v_gene: TRBV19
j_gene: TRBJ2-1
CDR3nt: TGCGCCAGTAGTCCCTGGACAGGGGACTACAATGAGCAGTTCTTC
CDR3aa: CASSPWTGDYNEQFF

d_gene: .
abundance: medium-sized
v_gene: TRBV6-1
j_gene: TRBJ1-1
CDR3nt: TGTGCCAGCAGTGAGAGAGAGAACACTGAAGCTTTCTTT
CDR3aa: CASSERENTEAFF

d_gene: TRBD2
abundance: .
v_gene: TRBV5-1
j_gene: TRBJ2-3
CDR3nt: TGCGCCAGCAGGCGGGGGGCTACAGATACGCAGTATTTT
CDR3aa: CASRRGATDTQYF

d_gene: TRBD2
abundance: few
v_gene: TRBV6-2/TRBV6-3
j_gene: TRBJ2-2
CDR3nt: TGTGCCAGCAGTGACGACCGGGGGGATAGGGAGCTGTTTTTT
CDR3aa: CASSDDRGDRELFF

d_gene: TRBD1
abundance: few
v_gene: TRBV28
j_gene: TRBJ2-5
CDR3nt: TGTGCCAGCACCCCGTGGGCAGGGGGAGAGACCCAGTACTTC
CDR3aa: CASTPWAGGETQYF

d_gene: TRBD1
abundance: .
v_gene: TRBV20-1
j_gene: TRBJ1-1
CDR3nt: TGCAGTGCTAGAGACCCCGACAGGGGGAACACTGAAGCTTTCTTT
CDR3aa: CSARDPDRGNTEAFF

d_gene: .
abundance: few
v_gene: TRBV12-3/TRBV12-4
j_gene: TRBJ1-3
CDR3nt: TGTGCCAGCAGTTTCCGCCGGGGGGGGTTAGGAAACACCATATATTTT
CDR3aa: CASSFRRGGLGNTIYF

d_gene: TRBD1
abundance: many
v_gene: TRBV28
j_gene: TRBJ2-2
CDR3nt: TGTGCCAGCAGAGTGACAGGGGGACACACCGGGGAGCTGTTTTTT
CDR3aa: CASRVTGGHTGELFF

d_gene: TRBD2
abundance: few
v_gene: TRBV6-2/TRBV6-3
j_gene: TRBJ2-3
CDR3nt: TGTGCCAGCAGGTCTAGCGGGAGGGGGGATACGCAGTATTTT
CDR3aa: CASRSSGRGDTQYF

d_gene: .
abundance: .
v_gene: TRBV29-1
j_gene: TRBJ2-7
CDR3nt: TGCAGCTTTTCGACCTCCCAAGGGGATGAGCAGTACTTC
CDR3aa: CSFSTSQGDEQYF